This T cell receptor (beta chain) was identified during a study of CD8 T cells in Susac syndrome. When the RNA was reverse transcribed, random hexamers were used with an input of roughly 0.5 to 1 ug. The TCR beta CDR3 was amplified by immunoSEQ multiplex PCR across 54 Vbeta, 13 Jbeta. MiXCR, applied by TCRdb to the immunoSEQ multiplex PCR reads, yields one record per CDR3 protein. The sample contains some 100,000 distinct CDR3 sequences, 93% of which appear only once. CD8+ and CD4+ T cells circulating in blood were sequenced for TCR beta. Negative isolation was used for CD8+ and CD4+ T cells and FACS enrichment for TEMRA cells. The sequencing sample was made of CD4+ T cells from PBMCs. The sequence was obtained from a human donor with multiple sclerosis.

In nucleotides, the CDR3 is TGTGCCAGCAGTCCCGACAGCATAGCCAAAAACATTCAGTACTTC. This translates into CASSPDSIAKNIQYF. V and J are TRBV6-5 and TRBJ2-4; possibly TRBD1 for D (5 bases). Per the germline V gene, CDR1 is MNHEY and CDR2 is SVGAGI. V was clipped by 5 bases and J by 0 bases, with 11 bases between them. The CDR3 totals 15 residues.